Following are 16 T cell receptor beta chains from one sample sequenced in a study of OX40 agonist ivuxolimab in advanced cancers. Receptor libraries were prepared by the immunoSEQ multiplex PCR assay. TCRdb retrieved this table from immuneACCESS and kept in-frame rearrangements only. Not all clones are present; in checked studies, unresolved V genes account for under half, and no reason is known for the remainder. In all, the sample holds fewer than 85,000 clones, and about three quarters of those were seen once. Roughly 1.6% of the sample comes from the top ten. This specimen was CD4+ or CD8+ T cells sorted from blood, taken in a trial of the OX40 agonist ivuxolimab. The receptors derive from an adult with an advanced solid tumor such as melanoma, head and neck, liver or kidney cancer.

The rearrangement joins TRBV2 to TRBJ1-2; D gene unclear. This CDR3 has 12 residues. CDR1 is SNHLY and CDR2 is FYNNEI in the germline V gene. V lost 3 bases to trimming and J lost 6 bases, with 8 bases between them. CDR3 in DNA: TGTGCCAGCAGTGATTGGCAGAATGGCTACACCTTC. It codes for CASSDWQNGYTF.

This clone was detected a few times. The rearrangement uses TRBV5-1 and TRBJ2-7; 8 positions agree with TRBD1. Germline loops: CDR1 SGHRS, CDR2 YFSETQ. There are 14 residues in the CDR3. The V gene end was trimmed by 2 bases and the J gene end by 5 bases; junction bases not matched to a gene: 6. The DNA for the CDR3 is TGCGCCAGCAGCTTAGGCAGGGGGCTCGACGAGCAGTACTTC. This encodes CASSLGRGLDEQYF.

In this sample, this clone turned up a few times. A read error may account for a junction end that differs from germline. The chain carries TRBV7-7 and TRBJ2-7, with no clear D. The germline gives CDR1 SSHAT, CDR2 FNYEAQ (reference sequence). The CDR3 has 14 amino acids. CDR3: CASSLEPGSYEQYF. The DNA of the CDR3 is TGTGCTAGCAGCTTAGAGCCGGGCTCCTACGAGCAGTACTTC.

The V call is TRBV6-6, the J call TRBJ1-2; D is uncertain. The CDR3 is made up of 12 amino acids. V gave up 0 bases and J gave up 4 bases, with 3 bases separating them. From germline, CDR1 is MNHNY and CDR2 SVGAGI (reference sequence). CDR3 DNA sequence: TGTGCCAGCAGTTACTCCGGCTATGGCTACACCTTC. Translation gives CASSYSGYGYTF.

In this sample, this clone turned up once. The rearrangement joins TRBV9 to TRBJ2-2; 13 bases match TRBD2. Germline V lookup: CDR1 SGDLS, CDR2 YYNGEE. The CDR3 is 17 amino acids. V was clipped by 4 bases and J by 2 bases; unmatched bases: 5. The CDR3 nucleotides read TGTGCCAGCAGCACTCAGGGACTAGCGGGAAACACCGGGGAGCTGTTTTTT. Protein sequence: CASSTQGLAGNTGELFF.

Concerning this clone itself: Other DNA sequences in this sample translate to the same CDR3. V usage is TRBV18 and J usage is TRBJ2-7, with 9 bases lining up with TRBD2. The CDR3 consists of 16 residues. CDR1 is KGHSH and CDR2 is LQKENI in the germline V gene. The J segment lost 0 bases and the V segment lost 2 bases, leaving 5 bases of the junction unmatched. CDR3 loop: CASSPSLAGNSYEQYF. CDR3 in DNA: TGTGCCAGCTCACCAAGCCTAGCGGGGAACTCCTACGAGCAGTACTTC.

This clone appeared a single time. This chain links TRBV9 with TRBJ1-3, with 7 positions matching TRBD1. This CDR3 region has 17 residues. Trimming cost V 0 bases and J 1 base; bases outside gene matches: 7. Looked up from germline, CDR1 is SGDLS and CDR2 is YYNGEE. The CDR3, as DNA: TGTGCCAGCAGCGTAGGGCCCTCACAGGGGTCTGGAAACACCATATATTTT. Translating gives CASSVGPSQGSGNTIYF.

This chain connects TRBV7-9 to TRBJ1-1; tentative D call: TRBD1 (5 bases). Germline CDR1 and CDR2: SEHNR and FQNEAQ (reference sequence). This CDR3 contains 14 residues. V dropped 2 bases and J dropped 1 base, with 8 bases sitting between them. CDR3 DNA: TGTGCCAGCAGCTTATCTCAGGGGAACACTGAAGCTTTCTTT. Protein: CASSLSQGNTEAFF.

This chain links TRBV7-3 with TRBJ2-1, with D perhaps matching TRBD1 (5 bases). The length of the CDR3 is 13 residues. Germline CDR1 is SGHTA and CDR2 is FQGTGA. The V end lost 2 bases, the J end lost 9 bases, and 11 bases lay between the germline ends. The CDR3 region has the DNA TGTGCCAGCAGCTTAGAGACAGTAACTGAGCAGTTCTTC. This sequence encodes CASSLETVTEQFF.

Relative to its sample, this clone is medium-sized. The rearrangement uses TRBV6-5 and TRBJ1-3; 7 positions match TRBD1. The V segment lost 4 bases and the J segment 3 bases; nucleotides outside the gene matches: 6. Germline CDR1 MNHEY, CDR2 SVGAGI. This CDR3 is built from 15 residues. Here the CDR3 reads CASSSSRDSGNTIYF. In DNA, the CDR3 is TGTGCCAGCAGTTCTAGCCGGGACAGTGGAAACACCATATATTTT.

Regarding this clone: The junction departs from germline at one end; a sequencing error may be responsible. The chain combines TRBV7-7 with TRBJ2-2, with D tentatively TRBD1 (6 bases). This CDR3 comprises 15 residues. Germline V lookup: CDR1 SSHAT, CDR2 FNYEAQ (reference sequence). The DNA for the CDR3 is TGTGCTAGCAGCTTACGTACAGGGTCCACCGGGGAGCTGTTTTTT. Amino acid sequence: CASSLRTGSTGELFF.

This chain links TRBV2 with TRBJ1-5, with unresolved D. Per the germline V gene, CDR1 is SNHLY and CDR2 is FYNNEI. The CDR3 has 14 residues. Trimming took 4 bases from V and 0 from J, leaving 7 bases between them. The CDR3 DNA sequence: TGTGCCAGCAGTGGGTCCTATAGCAATCAGCCCCAGCATTTT. It yields the protein CASSGSYSNQPQHF.

The rearrangement links TRBV4-1 to TRBJ2-5, with 12 bases that match TRBD2. The trim removed 0 bases at V and 1 base at J, leaving 6 bases unmatched. CDR3 length: 18 amino acids. The germline V gene encodes CDR1 MGHRA and CDR2 YSYEKL. CDR3 sequence (DNA): TGCGCCAGCAGCCAAGATAGACTAGCGGGGGACCCCCAAGAGACCCAGTACTTC. Translating it yields CASSQDRLAGDPQETQYF.

V is TRBV19 and J is TRBJ1-1, with D possibly TRBD1 on 5 matching bases. V was clipped by 1 base and J by 7 bases, with 13 bases between them. Per the germline V gene, CDR1 is LNHDA and CDR2 is SQIVND (reference sequence). The CDR3 is made up of 14 amino acids. In DNA form, the CDR3 reads TGTGCCAGTAGTATAGGGGGCACGGGGGATGAAGCTTTCTTT. Protein: CASSIGGTGDEAFF.

Here the CDR3 reads CASSGSRDSETQYF. The CDR3 bases are TGTGCCAGCAGCGGAAGCCGGGACTCCGAGACCCAGTACTTC. The V call is TRBV5-4, the J call TRBJ2-5, with D possibly matching TRBD2 (6 bases). Trimming removed 4 bases from V and 5 bases from J, with 15 bases in between. From germline, CDR1 is SGHNT and CDR2 YYREEE (reference sequence). CDR3 size: 14 residues.

This chain joins TRBV9 and TRBJ1-2; 8 bases align to TRBD1. CDR3 size: 15 residues. Trimming took 4 bases from V and 5 from J; bases not matched to a gene: 10. Germline V lookup: CDR1 SGDLS, CDR2 YYNGEE. CDR3 nucleotides: TGTGCCAGCAGCCCCCAAACAGGGGGGTGGTATGGCTACACCTTC. It translates to CASSPQTGGWYGYTF.